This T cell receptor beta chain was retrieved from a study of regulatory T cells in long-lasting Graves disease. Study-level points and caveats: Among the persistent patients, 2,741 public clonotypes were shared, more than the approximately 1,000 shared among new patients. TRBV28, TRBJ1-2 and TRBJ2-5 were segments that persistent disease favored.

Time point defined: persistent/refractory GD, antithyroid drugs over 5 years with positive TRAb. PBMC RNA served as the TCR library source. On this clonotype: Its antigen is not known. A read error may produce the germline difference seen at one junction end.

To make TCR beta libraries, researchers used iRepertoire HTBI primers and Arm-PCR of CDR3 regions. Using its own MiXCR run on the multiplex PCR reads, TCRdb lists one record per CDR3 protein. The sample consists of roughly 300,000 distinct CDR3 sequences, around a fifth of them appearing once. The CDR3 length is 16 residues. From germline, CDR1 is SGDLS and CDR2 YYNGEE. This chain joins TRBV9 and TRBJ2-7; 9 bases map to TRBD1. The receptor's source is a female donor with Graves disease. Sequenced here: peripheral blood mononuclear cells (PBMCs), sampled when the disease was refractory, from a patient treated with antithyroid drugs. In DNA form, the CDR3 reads TGTGCCAGCAGCAAAGCGCTTTACAGGGGGCCTTACGGGCAGTACTTC. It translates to CASSKALYRGPYGQYF.